This TCR beta chain appears in the sequencing data of a study of blood T cell repertoires in COVID-19. Study-level information: Acute and convalescent COVID-19 samples came from the United States, Italy and Spain. PBMCs, B-cell-depleted T cells, or T cells were the source of the cDNA or gDNA that made up the material.

Data came from immunoSEQ multiplex PCR; TCRdb stores just in-frame clones and leaves some out. The sample carries under 300,000 clones, 86% recorded once. Per germline, CDR1 SGHDN and CDR2 FVKESK. The trim removed 4 bases at V and 3 bases at J, leaving 9 bases unmatched. The CDR3 extends over 16 amino acids. The Seattle patients joined while their infection was active and were tracked longitudinally afterward. Specimen: peripheral blood. This TCR derives from a woman in her twenties or thirties with COVID-19, enrolled during active disease. This chain uses TRBV14 with TRBJ1-3; 7 bases are a match to TRBD1. The CDR3 reads CASSLLTGLSGNTIYF. The CDR3 DNA sequence: TGTGCCAGCAGCCTCCTGACAGGGTTAAGTGGAAACACCATATATTTT.